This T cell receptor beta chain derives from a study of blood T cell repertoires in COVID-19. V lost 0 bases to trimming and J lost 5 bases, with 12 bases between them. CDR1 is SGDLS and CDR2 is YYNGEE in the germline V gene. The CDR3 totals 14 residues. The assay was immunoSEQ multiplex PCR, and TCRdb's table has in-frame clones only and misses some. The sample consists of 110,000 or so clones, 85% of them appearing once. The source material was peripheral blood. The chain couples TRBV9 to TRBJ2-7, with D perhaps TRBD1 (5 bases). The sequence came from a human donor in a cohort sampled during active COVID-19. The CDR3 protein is CASSVEWGWDEQYF. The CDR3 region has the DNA TGTGCCAGCAGCGTAGAGTGGGGCTGGGACGAGCAGTACTTC.